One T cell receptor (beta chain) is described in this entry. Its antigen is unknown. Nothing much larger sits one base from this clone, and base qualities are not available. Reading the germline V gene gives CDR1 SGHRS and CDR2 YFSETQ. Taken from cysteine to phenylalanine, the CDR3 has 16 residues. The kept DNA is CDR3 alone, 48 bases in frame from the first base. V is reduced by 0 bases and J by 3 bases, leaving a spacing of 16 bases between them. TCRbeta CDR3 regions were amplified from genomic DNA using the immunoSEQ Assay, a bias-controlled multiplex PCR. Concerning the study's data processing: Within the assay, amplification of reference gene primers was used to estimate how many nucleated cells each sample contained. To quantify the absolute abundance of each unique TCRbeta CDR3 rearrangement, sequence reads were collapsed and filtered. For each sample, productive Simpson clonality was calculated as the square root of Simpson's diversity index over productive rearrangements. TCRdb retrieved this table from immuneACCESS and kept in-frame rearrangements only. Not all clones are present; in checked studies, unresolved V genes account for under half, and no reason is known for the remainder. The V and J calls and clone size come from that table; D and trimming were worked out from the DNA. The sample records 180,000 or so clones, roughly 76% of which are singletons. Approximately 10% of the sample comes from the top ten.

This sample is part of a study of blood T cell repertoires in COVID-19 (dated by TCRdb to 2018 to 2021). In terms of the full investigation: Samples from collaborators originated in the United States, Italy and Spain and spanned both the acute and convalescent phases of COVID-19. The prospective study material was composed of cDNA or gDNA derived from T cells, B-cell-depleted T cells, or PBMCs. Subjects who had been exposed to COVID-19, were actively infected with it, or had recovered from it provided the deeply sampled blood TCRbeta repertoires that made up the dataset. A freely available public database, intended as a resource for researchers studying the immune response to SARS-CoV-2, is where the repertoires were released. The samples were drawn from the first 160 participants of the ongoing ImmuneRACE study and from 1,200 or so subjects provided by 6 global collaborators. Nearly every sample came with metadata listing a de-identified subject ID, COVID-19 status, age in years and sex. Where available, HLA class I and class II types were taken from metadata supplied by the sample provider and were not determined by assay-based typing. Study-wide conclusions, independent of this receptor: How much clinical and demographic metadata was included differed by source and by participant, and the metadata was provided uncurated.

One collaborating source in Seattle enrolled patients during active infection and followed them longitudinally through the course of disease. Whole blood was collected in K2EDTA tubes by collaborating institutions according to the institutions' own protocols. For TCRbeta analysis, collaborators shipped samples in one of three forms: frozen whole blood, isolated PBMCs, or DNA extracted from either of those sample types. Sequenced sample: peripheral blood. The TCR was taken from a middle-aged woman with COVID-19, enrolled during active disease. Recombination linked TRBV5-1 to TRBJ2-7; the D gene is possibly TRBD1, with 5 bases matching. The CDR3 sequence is CASSLALGQAVYEQYF. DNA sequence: TGCGCCAGCAGCTTGGCTCTGGGGCAGGCCGTCTACGAGCAGTACTTC.